Listed here are 9 T cell receptor beta chains from one sample, sequenced in a study of beta chain features in type 1 diabetes. Isolated RNA was reverse transcribed in full, so expressed TCRB transcripts were sequenced. Assay used: immunoSEQ multiplex PCR; TCRdb lists only in-frame clones, some missing. The sample consists of around 430,000 clones, roughly 31% of them appearing once. Sequencing was done on a sample of naive CD4+ T cells from blood. The receptors were gathered from a man younger than 30 in good health.

The rearrangement links TRBV5-1 to TRBJ2-1, with 11 bases matching TRBD2. V was clipped by 5 bases and J by 3 bases; unmatched bases: 1. The CDR3 runs 14 residues. Germline CDR1 and CDR2: SGHRS and YFSETQ. CDR3 protein: CASRTSGSYNEQFF. The CDR3 DNA sequence: TGCGCCAGCAGAACTAGCGGGAGCTACAATGAGCAGTTCTTC.

The CDR3 spells CAWSGEFREVAAFF. For the CDR3, the DNA is TGTGCCTGGAGTGGAGAATTCAGGGAAGTCGCAGCTTTCTTT. The rearrangement joins TRBV30 to TRBJ1-1, with a possible D match to TRBD1 (5 bases). Trimming took 1 base from V and 10 from J, leaving 19 bases between them. CDR3 size: 14 residues. Germline CDR1 and CDR2: GTSNPN and SVGIG (reference sequence).

This clone came up a few times. CDR3 sequence: CSVETFGYPNTGELFF. CDR3 DNA sequence: TGCAGCGTTGAAACGTTCGGATACCCGAACACCGGGGAGCTGTTTTTT. This chain links TRBV29-1 with TRBJ2-2; no clear D. Germline lookup yields CDR1 SQVTM and CDR2 ANQGSEA. Deletions cut 2 bases from V and 0 bases from J, with 13 bases between. This CDR3 contains 16 residues.

The table lists this clone with a few counts. The chain has TRBV5-1 and TRBJ2-1; the match to TRBD2 covers 9 bases. CDR1 is SGHRS and CDR2 is YFSETQ in the germline V gene. Trimming cost V 3 bases and J 7 bases; bases outside gene matches: 14. This CDR3 contains 17 residues. CDR3 residues: CASSSATKAGGGNEQFF. The DNA for the CDR3 is TGCGCCAGCAGCTCAGCCACTAAAGCGGGAGGAGGGAATGAGCAGTTCTTC.

V gene TRBV5-4 combines with J gene TRBJ2-5; the D call may be TRBD1 or TRBD2 (6 bases each). The ends were cut back, 7 bases at V and 4 bases at J, with 8 bases in the middle. This CDR3 spans 11 amino acids. CDR1 is SGHNT, CDR2 YYREEE, per germline (reference sequence). This chain's CDR3 is CASGGGETQYF. CDR3 in DNA: TGTGCCAGCGGAGGGGGAGAGACCCAGTACTTC. The full variable domain, rest sourced from reference TRBV5-4 and TRBJ2-5, is ETGVTQSPTHLIKTRGQQVTLRCSSQSGHNTVSWYQQALGQGPQFIFQYYREEENGRGNFPPRFSGLQFPNYSSELNVNALELDDSALYLCASGGGETQYFGPGTRLLVL.

CDR3 loop: CSASGLWGEAFF. The CDR3, as DNA: TGCAGCGCCTCGGGACTGTGGGGTGAAGCTTTCTTT. This chain connects TRBV29-1 to TRBJ1-1, with D perhaps matching TRBD1 (5 bases). The CDR3 is 12 residues long. V shed 7 bases and J shed 7 bases, with 16 bases lying between them. Germline CDR1 SQVTM, CDR2 ANQGSEA.

This clone turned up a few times. The CDR3 spells CASSSGQTFYNEQFF. The CDR3 nucleotides read TGTGCCAGTAGTTCGGGACAGACCTTCTACAATGAGCAGTTCTTC. The chain has TRBV19 and TRBJ2-1; 7 positions match TRBD1. In germline, CDR1 is LNHDA, CDR2 SQIVND (reference sequence). The V segment lost 5 bases and the J segment 3 bases; nucleotides outside the gene matches: 7. The CDR3 spans 15 residues.

This clone was observed a few times. The V call is TRBV10-3, the J call TRBJ1-1, with 8 bases matching TRBD1. This CDR3 contains 14 residues. The J segment lost 5 bases and the V segment lost 7 bases, leaving 9 bases of the junction unmatched. CDR1 and CDR2 from the germline V gene are ENHRY and SYGVKD. This chain's CDR3 is CAIMEGRGRTEAFF. The CDR3 nucleotides are TGTGCCATCATGGAGGGCAGGGGGCGGACTGAAGCTTTCTTT.

Notes on this clone: Other nucleotide sequences in the sample specify the same CDR3. The chain has TRBV9 and TRBJ2-1, with TRBD2 matching over 8 bases. This CDR3 spans 16 amino acids. Trimming at V came to 1 base and at J to 1 base, leaving 4 bases not matched to a gene. Germline V gene sequence: CDR1 SGDLS, CDR2 YYNGEE. CDR3 in amino acids: CASSVLAGVSYNEQFF. CDR3 in DNA: TGTGCCAGCAGCGTACTAGCGGGTGTTTCCTACAATGAGCAGTTCTTC.